The clone carrying this T cell receptor (beta chain) was seen ten or more times. Germline is not matched at one junction end, which may reflect a read error. The record originates from a study of tumor-infiltrating lymphocytes in primary liver carcinoma. This CDR3 spans 15 amino acids. In germline, CDR1 is SGHAT, CDR2 FQNNGV. The template, approximately 500 ng total RNA, yielded TCR beta cDNA made with a constant-region primer. Amplification in three nested multiplex PCR rounds with slightly modified ARM-PCR gave rise to TCR beta libraries. Running approximately 10 cycles apiece, the first two PCR rounds relied on TRBV1-TRBV30 forward primers together with a C-beta reverse primer. TCRdb redid the calling of the multiplex PCR reads with MiXCR, one entry per CDR3 protein. The repertoire holds around 210,000 distinct CDR3 sequences, with approximately 65% as singletons. Germline DNA was also extracted, and blood RNA was taken from unsorted whole blood.

This clonotype originated in a woman aged 55-69 years with primary liver carcinoma and hepatitis B virus infection. V is TRBV11-2 and J is TRBJ2-3; D might be TRBD1 (5 bases). Material: peripheral blood. This CDR3 reads CASSLGPSGTGTQYF. Written as DNA, the CDR3 is TGTGCCAGCAGCTTAGGCCCCTCCGGCACAGGTACGCAGTATTTT.